These 8 T cell receptor beta chains share one sample of origin, sequenced in a study of shared clonotypes between healthy human individuals. Assay: immunoSEQ multiplex PCR; the TCRdb copy retains only in-frame clones and omits some. In the table there are roughly 2.2 million clones, roughly 90% of which are singletons. What was sequenced was naive CD4+ T cells from PBMCs. Subset indicated: CD45RA+ positively selected. All receptors come from a man aged 18 to 30 in good health. Some clones in this sample may be carry-over from other donors' samples.

In nucleotides, the CDR3 is TGCGCCAGCAGTGCGCTTTGGGGGCTAGGCCGGGGCGAGCAGTACTTC. Translation gives CASSALWGLGRGEQYF. The chain links TRBV10-2 to TRBJ2-7, with a weak D call TRBD1 (6 bases). Per germline, CDR1 WSHSY and CDR2 SAAADI. With 4 bases removed from V and 6 bases from J, the gap between germline ends came to 22 bases. CDR3 length equals 16 residues.

In this sample, this clone turned up a few times. The V call is TRBV11-2, the J call TRBJ1-5; D gene uncertain. The ends were cut back, 0 bases at V and 5 bases at J, with 5 bases in the middle. The CDR3 is 13 amino acids. Per germline, CDR1 SGHAT and CDR2 FQNNGV. CDR3: CASSLERDQPQHF. The CDR3 bases are TGTGCCAGCAGCTTAGAAAGGGATCAGCCCCAGCATTTT.

The V call is TRBV7-3, the J call TRBJ2-2; D might be TRBD2 (5 bases). Germline CDR1 SGHTA, CDR2 FQGTGA. The V end was cut by 1 base, the J end by 1 base, with 10 bases between. This CDR3 comprises 16 residues. The CDR3 DNA sequence: TGTGCCAGCAGCTTAATCCCGGGGTTGAACACCGGGGAGCTGTTTTTT. Its translation is CASSLIPGLNTGELFF.

The chain couples TRBV5-4 to TRBJ2-2; D is ambiguous. The CDR3 spans 15 residues. Trimming took off 0 bases at V and 1 base at J, with 7 bases between the two ends. CDR1 is SGHNT and CDR2 is YYREEE in the germline V gene (reference sequence). DNA for the CDR3: TGTGCCAGCAGCTTGGACCTGGGGAACACCGGGGAGCTGTTTTTT. Protein product: CASSLDLGNTGELFF.

The chain recombines TRBV5-1 with TRBJ2-7; D tentatively fits TRBD1 or TRBD2 (5 bases each). The CDR3 has 16 residues. In germline, CDR1 is SGHRS, CDR2 YFSETQ. The ends were cut back, 2 bases at V and 3 bases at J, with 18 bases in the middle. The CDR3 reads CASSFVPGTAVYEQYF. The CDR3 DNA sequence: TGCGCCAGCAGCTTTGTCCCTGGGACGGCGGTCTACGAGCAGTACTTC.

This clone appeared a few times. V and J are TRBV6-1 and TRBJ1-5; D gene unclear. The CDR3 spans 11 residues. Germline CDR1 reads MNHNS; CDR2 reads SASEGT. Trimming took 7 bases from V and 5 from J, leaving 6 bases between them. The CDR3 nucleotides are TGTGCCAGCAAAGTCGATCAGCCCCAGCATTTT. Translation gives CASKVDQPQHF.

The chain carries TRBV27 and TRBJ2-1; the match to TRBD2 covers 7 bases. V gave up 8 bases and J gave up 9 bases; unmatched junction bases: 4. The CDR3 consists of 11 residues. Per the germline V gene, CDR1 is MNHEY and CDR2 is SMNVEV (reference sequence). DNA of the CDR3: TGTGCCAGCGGGCGGGAGATTGAGCAGTTCTTC. Protein: CASGREIEQFF.

This clone has just one count. The rearrangement uses TRBV9 and TRBJ2-3; D is undetermined. The CDR3 is made up of 15 amino acids. CDR1 and CDR2 from the germline V gene are SGDLS and YYNGEE. V was trimmed by 0 bases and J by 1 base, leaving 9 bases between them. CDR3 region: CASSVGHKRTDTQYF. The CDR3 bases are TGTGCCAGCAGCGTAGGACATAAACGCACAGATACGCAGTATTTT.